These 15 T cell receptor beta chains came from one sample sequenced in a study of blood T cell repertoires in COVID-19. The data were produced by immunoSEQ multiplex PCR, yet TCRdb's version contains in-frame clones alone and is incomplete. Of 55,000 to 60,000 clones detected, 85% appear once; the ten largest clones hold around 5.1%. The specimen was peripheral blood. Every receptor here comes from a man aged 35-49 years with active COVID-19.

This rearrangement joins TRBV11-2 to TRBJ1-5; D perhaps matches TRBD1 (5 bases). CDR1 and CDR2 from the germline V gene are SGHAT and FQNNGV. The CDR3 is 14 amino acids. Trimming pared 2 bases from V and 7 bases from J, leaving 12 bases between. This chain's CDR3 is CASSLQGFRQPQHF. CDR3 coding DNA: TGTGCCAGCAGCTTACAGGGATTTCGACAGCCCCAGCATTTT.

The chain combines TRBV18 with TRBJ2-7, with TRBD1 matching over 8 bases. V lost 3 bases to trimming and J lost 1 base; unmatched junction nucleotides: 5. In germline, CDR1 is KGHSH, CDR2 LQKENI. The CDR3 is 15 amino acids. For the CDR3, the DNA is TGTGCCAGCTCACCGGGGGGACAGGAATCCTACGAGCAGTACTTC. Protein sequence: CASSPGGQESYEQYF.

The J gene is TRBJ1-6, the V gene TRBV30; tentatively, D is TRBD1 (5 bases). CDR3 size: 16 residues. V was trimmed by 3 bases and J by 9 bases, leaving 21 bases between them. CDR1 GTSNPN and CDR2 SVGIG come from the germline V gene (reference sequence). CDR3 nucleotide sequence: TGTGCCTGGAGGACCTTCCGGGGGTCGGTCAGTTCACCCCTCCACTTT. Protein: CAWRTFRGSVSSPLHF.

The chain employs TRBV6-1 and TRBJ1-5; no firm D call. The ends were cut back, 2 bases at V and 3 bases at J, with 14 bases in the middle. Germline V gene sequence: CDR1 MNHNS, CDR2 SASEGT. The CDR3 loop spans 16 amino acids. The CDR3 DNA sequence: TGTGCCAGCAGTGAAAGGGCAGGTGGACTCAATCAGCCCCAGCATTTT. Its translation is CASSERAGGLNQPQHF.

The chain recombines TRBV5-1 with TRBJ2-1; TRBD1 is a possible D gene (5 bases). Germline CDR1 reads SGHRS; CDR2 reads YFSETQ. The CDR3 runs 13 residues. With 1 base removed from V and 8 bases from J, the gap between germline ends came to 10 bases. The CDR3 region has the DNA TGCGCCAGCAGCTTGAGTTCAGGGCATGAGCAGTTCTTC. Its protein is CASSLSSGHEQFF.

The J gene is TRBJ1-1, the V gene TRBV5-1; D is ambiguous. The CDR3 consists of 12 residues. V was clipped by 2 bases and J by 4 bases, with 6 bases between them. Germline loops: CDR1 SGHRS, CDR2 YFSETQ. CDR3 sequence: CASSFGSTEAFF. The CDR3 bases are TGCGCCAGCAGCTTTGGGAGCACTGAAGCTTTCTTT. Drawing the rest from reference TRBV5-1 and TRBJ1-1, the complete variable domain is KAGVTQTPRYLIKTRGQQVTLSCSPISGHRSVSWYQQTPGQGLQFLFEYFSETQRNKGNFPGRFSGRQFSNSRSEMNVSTLELGDSALYLCASSFGSTEAFFGQGTRLTVV.

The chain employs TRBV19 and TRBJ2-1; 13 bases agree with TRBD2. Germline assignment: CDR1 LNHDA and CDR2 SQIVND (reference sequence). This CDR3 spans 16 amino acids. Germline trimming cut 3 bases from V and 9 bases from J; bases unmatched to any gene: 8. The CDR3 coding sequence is TGTGCCAGTAGTATCACCGGACTAGCGGGAGAACCTGAGCAGTTCTTC. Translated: CASSITGLAGEPEQFF.

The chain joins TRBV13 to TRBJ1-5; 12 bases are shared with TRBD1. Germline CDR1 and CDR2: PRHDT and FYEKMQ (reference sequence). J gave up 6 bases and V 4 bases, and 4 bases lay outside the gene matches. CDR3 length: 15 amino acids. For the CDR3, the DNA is TGTGCCAGCAGCTGGGGGACAGGGGGCTTTCAGCCCCAGCATTTT. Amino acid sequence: CASSWGTGGFQPQHF.

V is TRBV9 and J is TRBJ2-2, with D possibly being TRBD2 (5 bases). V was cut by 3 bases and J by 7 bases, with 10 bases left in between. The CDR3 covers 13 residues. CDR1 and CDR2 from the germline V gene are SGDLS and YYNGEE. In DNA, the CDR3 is TGTGCCAGCAGCGCAGACACTAGCGGGGAGCTGTTTTTT. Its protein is CASSADTSGELFF.

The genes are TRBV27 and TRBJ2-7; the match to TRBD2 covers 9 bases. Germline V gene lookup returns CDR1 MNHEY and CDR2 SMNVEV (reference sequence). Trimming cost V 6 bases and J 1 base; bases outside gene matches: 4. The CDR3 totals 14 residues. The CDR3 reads CASSGGRGSYEQYF. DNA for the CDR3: TGTGCCAGCAGCGGCGGGAGGGGATCCTACGAGCAGTACTTC.

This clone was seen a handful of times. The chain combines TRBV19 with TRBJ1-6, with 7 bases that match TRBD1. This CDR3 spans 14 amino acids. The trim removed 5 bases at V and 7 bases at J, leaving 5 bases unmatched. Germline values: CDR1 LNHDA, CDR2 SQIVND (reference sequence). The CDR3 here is CASSSGQTNSPLHF. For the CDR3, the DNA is TGTGCCAGTAGTTCGGGACAGACAAATTCACCCCTCCACTTT.

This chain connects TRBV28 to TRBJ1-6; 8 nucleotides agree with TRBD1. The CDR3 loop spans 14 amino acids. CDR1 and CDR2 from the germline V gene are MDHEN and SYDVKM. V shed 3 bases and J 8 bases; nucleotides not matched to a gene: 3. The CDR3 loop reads CASSFLTGDSPLHF. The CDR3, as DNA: TGTGCCAGCAGTTTCCTGACAGGGGATTCACCCCTCCACTTT.

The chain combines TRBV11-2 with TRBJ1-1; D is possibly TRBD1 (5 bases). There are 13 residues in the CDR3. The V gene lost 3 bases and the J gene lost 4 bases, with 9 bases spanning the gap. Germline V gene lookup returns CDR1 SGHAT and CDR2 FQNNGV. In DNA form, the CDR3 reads TGTGCCAGCAGCTTTGAAAGGGGCACTGAAGCTTTCTTT. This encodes CASSFERGTEAFF.

For the CDR3, the DNA is TGCGCCAGCAGTGACTTCGGGGTGGGAAGCACAGATACGCAGTATTTT. This sequence encodes CASSDFGVGSTDTQYF. V is TRBV10-1 and J is TRBJ2-3, with a tentative D call TRBD2 (5 bases). The CDR3 loop spans 16 amino acids. The germline V gene has CDR1 WNHNN and CDR2 SYGVQD (reference sequence). The ends were cut back, 3 bases at V and 0 bases at J, with 13 bases in the middle.

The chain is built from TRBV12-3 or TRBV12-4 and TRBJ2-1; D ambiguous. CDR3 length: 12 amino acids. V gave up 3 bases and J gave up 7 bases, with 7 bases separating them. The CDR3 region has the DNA TGTGCCAGCAGTTTTAACAGAAATGAGCAGTTCTTC. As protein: CASSFNRNEQFF.